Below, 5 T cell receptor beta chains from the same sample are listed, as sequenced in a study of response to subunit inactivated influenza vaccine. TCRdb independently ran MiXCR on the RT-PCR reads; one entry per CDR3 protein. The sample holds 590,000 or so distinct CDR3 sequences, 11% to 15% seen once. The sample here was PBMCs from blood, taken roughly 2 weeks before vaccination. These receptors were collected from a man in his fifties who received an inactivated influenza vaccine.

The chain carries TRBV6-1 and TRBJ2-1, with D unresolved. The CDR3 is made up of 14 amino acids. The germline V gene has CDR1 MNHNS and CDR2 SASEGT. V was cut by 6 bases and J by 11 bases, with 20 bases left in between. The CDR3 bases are TGTGCCAGCAGGACCCCGAGCCATATATTTCAGCAGTTCTTC. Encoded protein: CASRTPSHIFQQFF.

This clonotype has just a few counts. In DNA, the CDR3 is TGCGCCAGCAGCGTCCAGCGGGGGCCTCAAGAGACCCAGTACTTC. As protein: CASSVQRGPQETQYF. The chain is built from TRBV4-3 and TRBJ2-5; the match to TRBD2 covers 8 bases. The CDR3 is 15 amino acids. CDR1 and CDR2 (germline): LGHNA, YSLEER. Trimming cost V 5 bases and J 2 bases; bases outside gene matches: 7.

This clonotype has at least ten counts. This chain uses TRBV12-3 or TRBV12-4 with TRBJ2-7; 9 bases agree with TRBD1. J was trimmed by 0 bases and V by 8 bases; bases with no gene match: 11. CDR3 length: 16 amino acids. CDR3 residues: CASAGFGTGNSYEQYF. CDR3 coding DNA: TGTGCCAGCGCCGGGTTTGGGACAGGGAACTCCTACGAGCAGTACTTC.

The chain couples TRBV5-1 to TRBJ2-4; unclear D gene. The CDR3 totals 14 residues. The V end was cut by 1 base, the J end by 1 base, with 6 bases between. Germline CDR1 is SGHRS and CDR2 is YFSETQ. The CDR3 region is CASSLNGAKNIQYF. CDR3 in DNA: TGCGCCAGCAGCTTGAACGGGGCCAAAAACATTCAGTACTTC.

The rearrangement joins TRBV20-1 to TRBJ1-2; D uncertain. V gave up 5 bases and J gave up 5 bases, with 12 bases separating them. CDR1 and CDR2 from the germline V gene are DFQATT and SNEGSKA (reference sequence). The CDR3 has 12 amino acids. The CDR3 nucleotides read TGCAGTGCTTCGGACGGCCTGTATGGCTACACCTTC. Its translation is CSASDGLYGYTF.